Below are 23 T cell receptor beta chains sequenced from a single sample in a study of lymphopenia after photon versus proton radiotherapy. This table comes from immunoSEQ multiplex PCR, and its TCRdb copy is limited to in-frame clones, with some not included. The sample holds some 26,000 clones, around 86% seen once. Sequenced material: peripheral blood, taken from a patient treated with photon-based radiotherapy. The receptors stem from a woman aged 45-60 years with pancreatic cancer.

Concerning this clone: Additional DNA sequences in this sample encode the identical CDR3. This chain uses TRBV11-2 with TRBJ1-5; no clear D. Between the trimmed V and J ends, which lost 1 base and 3 bases, there was a span of 7 bases. Germline assignment: CDR1 SGHAT and CDR2 FQNNGV. This CDR3 has 14 amino acids. Here the CDR3 DNA reads TGTGCCAGCAGCTTAGTGGGAGTCAATCAGCCCCAGCATTTT. This codes for CASSLVGVNQPQHF.

The chain employs TRBV7-2 and TRBJ1-1, with 7 bases identical to TRBD1. Germline CDR1 reads SGHTA; CDR2 reads FQGNSA. Trimming cost V 2 bases and J 1 base; bases outside gene matches: 7. The CDR3 totals 16 residues. The CDR3 protein is CASSLSPGTANTEAFF. DNA of the CDR3: TGTGCCAGCAGCTTATCGCCCGGGACAGCGAACACTGAAGCTTTCTTT.

The chain recombines TRBV11-2 with TRBJ2-2; 10 bases agree with TRBD2. The CDR3 spans 17 residues. The germline gives CDR1 SGHAT, CDR2 FQNNGV. V dropped 3 bases and J dropped 7; count of bases not matched to a gene: 11. CDR3 region: CASSFQSGRALGGELFF. DNA of the CDR3: TGTGCCAGCAGCTTTCAAAGCGGGAGGGCCCTCGGCGGGGAGCTGTTTTTT.

This rearrangement joins TRBV6-5 to TRBJ2-5, with D maybe TRBD1 (6 bases). Germline V gene data show CDR1 as MNHEY and CDR2 as SVGAGI. This CDR3 is 14 amino acids long. With 2 bases removed from V and 4 bases from J, the gap between germline ends came to 11 bases. This CDR3 is CASSYKRGGETQYF. As DNA, the CDR3 is TGTGCCAGCAGTTACAAGAGAGGGGGAGAGACCCAGTACTTC.

J is TRBJ1-1 and V is TRBV4-2; the D is unclear. With 0 bases removed from V and 10 bases from J, the gap between germline ends came to 9 bases. The CDR3 is 12 amino acids. Germline assignment: CDR1 LGHNA and CDR2 YNFKEQ. CDR3 nucleotides: TGTGCCAGCAGCCAAGACCGACTAAGAGCTTTCTTT. Translation gives CASSQDRLRAFF.

This clone has a handful of counts. In DNA form, the CDR3 reads TGTGCCAGCAGCGCCTTCAGGGCGAGGGACACCGGGGAGCTGTTTTTT. It yields the protein CASSAFRARDTGELFF. The genes are TRBV5-6 and TRBJ2-2; D could derive from TRBD1 or TRBD2 (5 bases each). Germline V gene data show CDR1 as SGHDT and CDR2 as YYEEEE. The V end lost 4 bases, the J end lost 3 bases, and 16 bases lay between the germline ends. This CDR3 region has 16 residues.

This chain uses TRBV2 with TRBJ2-1; D remains ambiguous. Per germline, CDR1 SNHLY and CDR2 FYNNEI. The CDR3 runs 13 residues. V lost 2 bases and J 9 bases, leaving 11 bases between the germline ends. The CDR3 region is CASSEQSYAEQFF. DNA for the CDR3: TGTGCCAGCAGTGAACAAAGTTATGCTGAGCAGTTCTTC. Looking up the rest from reference TRBV2 and TRBJ2-1 gives the full variable domain: EPEVTQTPSHQVTQMGQEVILRCVPISNHLYFYWYRQILGQKVEFLVSFYNNEISEKSEIFDDQFSVERPDGSNFTLKIRSTKLEDSAMYFCASSEQSYAEQFFGPGTRLTVL.

This clone was picked up one time. In DNA, the CDR3 is TGTGCCAGCAGCTTAGGGGTGGGTCAGCCCCAGCATTTT. This sequence encodes CASSLGVGQPQHF. This rearrangement joins TRBV5-4 to TRBJ1-5, with D perhaps matching TRBD1 (5 bases). The CDR3 has 13 residues. V was pared by 2 bases and J by 6 bases, with 9 bases between. Germline CDR1 SGHNT, CDR2 YYREEE (reference sequence).

CDR3 sequence: CAISESSGSPLHF. The CDR3, as DNA: TGTGCCATCAGTGAGTCGTCGGGTTCACCCCTCCACTTT. The rearrangement uses TRBV10-3 and TRBJ1-6; D is uncertain. Looked up from germline, CDR1 is ENHRY and CDR2 is SYGVKD. The ends were cut back, 0 bases at V and 9 bases at J, with 6 bases in the middle. This CDR3 comprises 13 residues.

V usage is TRBV7-7 and J usage is TRBJ1-3; tentative D call: TRBD1 (5 bases). The CDR3 is 17 amino acids. Germline lookup yields CDR1 SSHAT and CDR2 FNYEAQ (reference sequence). The germline V and J ends were trimmed by 2 bases and 1 base, with 15 bases remaining between them. CDR3: CASSLSGGEISGNTIYF. The DNA of the CDR3 is TGTGCCAGCAGCTTATCGGGAGGGGAGATTTCTGGAAACACCATATATTTT.

The CDR3 coding sequence is TGTGCCAGCAGGGACCCCGACATAATCTACGAGCAGTACTTC. It specifies CASRDPDIIYEQYF. This chain links TRBV13 with TRBJ2-7; D ambiguous. V lost 6 bases and J lost 3, with 15 bases in between. This CDR3 comprises 14 residues. Germline assignment: CDR1 PRHDT and CDR2 FYEKMQ (reference sequence).

This rearrangement joins TRBV25-1 to TRBJ2-2; D is possibly TRBD1 or TRBD2 (5 bases each). V lost 6 bases and J 4 bases, leaving 21 bases between the germline ends. The CDR3 runs to 17 residues. Germline V CDR1 and CDR2: MGHDK, SYGVNS. DNA for the CDR3: TGTGCCAGCAGCGGGACCCGGGGCAGGGCGGCCACCGGGGAGCTGTTTTTT. Protein sequence: CASSGTRGRAATGELFF.

This clone was seen a few times. The gene calls are TRBV7-9 and TRBJ2-3, with 9 bases matching TRBD2. CDR1 SEHNR and CDR2 FQNEAQ come from the germline V gene (reference sequence). V was pared by 5 bases and J by 8 bases, with 11 bases of the junction left unmatched. The CDR3 extends over 15 amino acids. The chain's CDR3 is CASSPSGLAIGTQYF. The CDR3 DNA follows: TGTGCCAGCAGCCCCTCAGGACTAGCGATTGGTACGCAGTATTTT.

The genes are TRBV14 and TRBJ1-1, with D unresolved. Trimming took 4 bases from V and 0 from J, leaving 9 bases between them. CDR3 length: 14 residues. The germline V gene encodes CDR1 SGHDN and CDR2 FVKESK. DNA of the CDR3: TGTGCCAGCAGCCGGGCCGGCATGAACACTGAAGCTTTCTTT. Its protein product is CASSRAGMNTEAFF.

CDR3 bases: TGTGCCAGCCGGGCAGCCTCTGGAAACACCATATATTTT. Translated: CASRAASGNTIYF. This rearrangement joins TRBV7-9 to TRBJ1-3; D is uncertain. The CDR3 consists of 13 residues. V was cut by 8 bases and J by 0 bases, with 8 bases left in between. The germline V gene encodes CDR1 SEHNR and CDR2 FQNEAQ (reference sequence).

The J gene is TRBJ2-1, the V gene TRBV29-1; 11 nucleotides match TRBD2. Germline lookup yields CDR1 SQVTM and CDR2 ANQGSEA. With V trimmed by 7 bases and J by 4 bases, 12 bases remained unmatched. The CDR3 has 16 residues. In DNA form, the CDR3 reads TGCAGCGGGAAAGGGACTAGCGGTAGATCTTACAATGAGCAGTTCTTC. The encoded protein is CSGKGTSGRSYNEQFF.

V gene TRBV4-1 combines with J gene TRBJ2-5; TRBD2 aligns across 7 bases. Germline CDR1 and CDR2: MGHRA and YSYEKL. The CDR3 spans 17 residues. Trimming removed 4 bases from V and 5 bases from J; junction bases left unmatched: 16. CDR3 coding DNA: TGCGCCAGCAGCCCGTCGGGCGGGAGCCCCCCCCGGGAGACCCAGTACTTC. Translation gives CASSPSGGSPPRETQYF.

The chain couples TRBV29-1 to TRBJ2-5, with D maybe TRBD2 (6 bases). The V end lost 0 bases, the J end lost 5 bases, and 13 bases lay between the germline ends. The germline V gene encodes CDR1 SQVTM and CDR2 ANQGSEA. The CDR3 is 14 amino acids. CDR3 amino acids: CSVEDLEGRETQYF. The DNA for the CDR3 is TGCAGCGTTGAAGATCTTGAGGGGAGGGAGACCCAGTACTTC.

This chain uses TRBV27 with TRBJ1-5, with a possible D match to TRBD1 (5 bases). CDR3 length equals 17 residues. From germline, CDR1 is MNHEY and CDR2 SMNVEV (reference sequence). V lost 6 bases and J 2 bases, leaving 20 bases between the germline ends. CDR3 DNA: TGTGCCAGCAGGGCCGGGACCGCCCAGCTAGGCAATCAGCCCCAGCATTTT. This codes for CASRAGTAQLGNQPQHF.

The gene calls are TRBV11-3 and TRBJ2-2, with TRBD1 identical over 7 bases. Germline V gene data show CDR1 as SGHNT and CDR2 as YENEEA. The CDR3 sequence is 16 residues long. The junction had 8 bases not matched to a gene; V was cut back by 2 bases and J by 5 bases. This CDR3 reads CASSLRQGVKTGELFF. The DNA for the CDR3 is TGTGCCAGCAGCTTAAGGCAGGGGGTAAAAACCGGGGAGCTGTTTTTT.

The rearrangement joins TRBV30 to TRBJ1-1; D is unclear. Germline CDR1 reads GTSNPN; CDR2 reads SVGIG (reference sequence). CDR3 length: 11 amino acids. V lost 1 base and J lost 7, with 7 bases in between. CDR3 bases: TGTGCCTGGAGTGCGGGAGGTGAAGCTTTCTTT. Translation gives CAWSAGGEAFF. The entire variable domain, with the rest obtained from reference TRBV30 and TRBJ1-1, is as follows: SQTIHQWPATLVQPVGSPLSLECTVEGTSNPNLYWYRQAAGRGLQLLFYSVGIGQISSEVPQNLSASRPQDRQFILSSKKLLLSDSGFYLCAWSAGGEAFFGQGTRLTVV.

The chain employs TRBV4-2 and TRBJ2-3; a weak D match, TRBD2 (5 bases). Looked up from germline, CDR1 is LGHNA and CDR2 is YNFKEQ. CDR3 length: 13 residues. The germline V and J ends were trimmed by 3 bases and 8 bases, with 12 bases remaining between them. Here the CDR3 reads CASSQREPGTQYF. DNA for the CDR3: TGTGCCAGCAGCCAGAGGGAACCAGGTACGCAGTATTTT.

This sequence joins TRBV29-1 and TRBJ2-3; D is unclear. The V end was cut by 3 bases, the J end by 1 base, with 8 bases between. CDR1 SQVTM and CDR2 ANQGSEA come from the germline V gene. The CDR3 length is 13 residues. The CDR3 is CSVEVHRTDTQYF. The CDR3 nucleotides are TGCAGCGTTGAGGTTCACCGCACAGATACGCAGTATTTT.